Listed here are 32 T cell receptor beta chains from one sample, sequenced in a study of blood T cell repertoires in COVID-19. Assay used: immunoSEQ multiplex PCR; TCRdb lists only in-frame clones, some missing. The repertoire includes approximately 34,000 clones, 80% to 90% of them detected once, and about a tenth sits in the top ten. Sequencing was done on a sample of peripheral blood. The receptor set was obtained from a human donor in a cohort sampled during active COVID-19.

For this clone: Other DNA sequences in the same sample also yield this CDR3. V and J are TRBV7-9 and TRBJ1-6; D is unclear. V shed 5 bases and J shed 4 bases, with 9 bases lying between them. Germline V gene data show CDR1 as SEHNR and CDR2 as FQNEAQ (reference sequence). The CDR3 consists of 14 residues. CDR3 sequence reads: CASSPPGYNSPLHF. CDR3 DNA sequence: TGTGCCAGCAGCCCGCCGGGGTATAATTCACCCCTCCACTTT.

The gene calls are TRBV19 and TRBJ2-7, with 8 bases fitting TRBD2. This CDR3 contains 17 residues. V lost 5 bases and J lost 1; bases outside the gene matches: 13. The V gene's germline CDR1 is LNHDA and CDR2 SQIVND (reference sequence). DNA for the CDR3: TGTGCCAGTAGTGCAAAGGCTAGCGGGCTCTCTTCCTACGAGCAGTACTTC. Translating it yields CASSAKASGLSSYEQYF.

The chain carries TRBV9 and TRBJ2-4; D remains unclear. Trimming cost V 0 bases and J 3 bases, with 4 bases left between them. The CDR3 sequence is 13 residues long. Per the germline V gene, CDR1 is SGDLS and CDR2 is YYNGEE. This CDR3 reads CASSVGHKNIQYF. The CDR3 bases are TGTGCCAGCAGCGTAGGACACAAAAACATTCAGTACTTC. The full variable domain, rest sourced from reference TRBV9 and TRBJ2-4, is DSGVTQTPKHLITATGQRVTLRCSPRSGDLSVYWYQQSLDQGLQFLIQYYNGEERAKGNILERFSAQQFPDLHSELNLSSLELGDSALYFCASSVGHKNIQYFGAGTRLSVL.

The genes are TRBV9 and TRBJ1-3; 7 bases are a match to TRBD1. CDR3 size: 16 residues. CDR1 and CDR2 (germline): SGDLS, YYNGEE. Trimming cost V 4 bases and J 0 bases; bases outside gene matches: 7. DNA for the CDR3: TGTGCCAGCAGCCTGAGGGACAGAACCTCTGGAAACACCATATATTTT. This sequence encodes CASSLRDRTSGNTIYF.

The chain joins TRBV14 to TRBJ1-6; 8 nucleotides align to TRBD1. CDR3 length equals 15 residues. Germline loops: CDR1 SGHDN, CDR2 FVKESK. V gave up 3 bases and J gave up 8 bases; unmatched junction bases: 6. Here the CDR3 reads CASSQKDRDHSPLHF. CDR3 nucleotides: TGTGCCAGCAGCCAGAAGGACAGGGACCATTCACCCCTCCACTTT.

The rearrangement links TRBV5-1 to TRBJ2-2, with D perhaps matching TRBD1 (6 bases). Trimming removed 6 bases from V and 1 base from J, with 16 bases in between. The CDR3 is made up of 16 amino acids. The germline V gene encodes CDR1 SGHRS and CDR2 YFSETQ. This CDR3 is CASTRRGGRNTGELFF. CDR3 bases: TGCGCCAGCACTCGGAGAGGGGGTAGGAACACCGGGGAGCTGTTTTTT.

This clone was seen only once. The CDR3 DNA reads as TGTGCCAGCAGCACGGGACTACGCACAGATACGCAGTATTTT. It codes for CASSTGLRTDTQYF. This chain connects TRBV5-8 to TRBJ2-3; TRBD2 matches at 7 bases. The CDR3 has 14 residues. CDR1 SGHTS and CDR2 YDEGEE come from the germline V gene. Trimming cost V 4 bases and J 1 base; bases outside gene matches: 3.

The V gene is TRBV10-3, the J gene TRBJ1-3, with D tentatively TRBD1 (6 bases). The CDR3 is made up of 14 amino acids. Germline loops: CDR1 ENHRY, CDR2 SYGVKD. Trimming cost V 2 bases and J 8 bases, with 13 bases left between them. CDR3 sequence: CAISEAGAADTIYF. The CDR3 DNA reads TGTGCCATCAGTGAGGCGGGGGCGGCGGACACCATATATTTT.

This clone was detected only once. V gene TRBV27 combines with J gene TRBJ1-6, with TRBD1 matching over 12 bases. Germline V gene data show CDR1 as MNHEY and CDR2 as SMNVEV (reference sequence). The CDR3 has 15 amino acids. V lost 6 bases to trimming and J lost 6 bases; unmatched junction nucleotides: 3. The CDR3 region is CASRGQGAGNSPLHF. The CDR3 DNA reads TGTGCCAGCAGGGGACAGGGGGCTGGTAATTCACCCCTCCACTTT.

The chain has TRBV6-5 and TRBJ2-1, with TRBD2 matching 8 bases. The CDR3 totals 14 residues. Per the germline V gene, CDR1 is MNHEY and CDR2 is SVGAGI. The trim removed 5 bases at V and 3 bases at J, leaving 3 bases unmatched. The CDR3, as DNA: TGTGCCAGCAGTAGGACTAGCAGCTACAATGAGCAGTTCTTC. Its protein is CASSRTSSYNEQFF.

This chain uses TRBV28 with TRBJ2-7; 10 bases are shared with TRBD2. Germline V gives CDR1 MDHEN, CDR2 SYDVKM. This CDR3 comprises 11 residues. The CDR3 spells CAAGGIYEQYF. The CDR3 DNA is TGTGCAGCGGGAGGGATCTACGAGCAGTACTTC.

CDR3 bases: TGTGCCAGCAGCTTGCAGGGAAGGGTAAGCACTGAAGCTTTCTTT. The encoded protein is CASSLQGRVSTEAFF. The rearrangement links TRBV7-2 to TRBJ1-1; the D gene is possibly TRBD1 (5 bases). The CDR3 is 15 residues long. Trimming stripped 3 bases from V and 4 bases from J, with 15 bases between. The germline CDR1 and CDR2 sequences are SGHTA and FQGNSA. The entire variable domain, with the rest obtained from reference TRBV7-2 and TRBJ1-1, is as follows: GAGVSQSPSNKVTEKGKDVELRCDPISGHTALYWYRQSLGQGLEFLIYFQGNSAPDKSGLPSDRFSAERTGGSVSTLTIQRTQQEDSAVYLCASSLQGRVSTEAFFGQGTRLTVV.

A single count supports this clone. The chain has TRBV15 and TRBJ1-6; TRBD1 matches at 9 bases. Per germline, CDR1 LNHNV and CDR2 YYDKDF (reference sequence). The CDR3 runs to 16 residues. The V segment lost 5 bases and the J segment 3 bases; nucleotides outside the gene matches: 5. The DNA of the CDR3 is TGTGCCACCAGCGGTACGACAGGGGGCTATAATTCACCCCTCCACTTT. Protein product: CATSGTTGGYNSPLHF.

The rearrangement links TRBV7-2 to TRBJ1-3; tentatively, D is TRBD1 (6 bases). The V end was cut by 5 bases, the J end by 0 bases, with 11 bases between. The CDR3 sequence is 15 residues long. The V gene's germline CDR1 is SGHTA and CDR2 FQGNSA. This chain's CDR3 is CASSQDSTSGNTIYF. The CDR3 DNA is TGTGCCAGCAGCCAGGACAGTACCTCTGGAAACACCATATATTTT. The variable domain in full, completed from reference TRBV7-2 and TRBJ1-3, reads GAGVSQSPSNKVTEKGKDVELRCDPISGHTALYWYRQSLGQGLEFLIYFQGNSAPDKSGLPSDRFSAERTGGSVSTLTIQRTQQEDSAVYLCASSQDSTSGNTIYFGEGSWLTVV.

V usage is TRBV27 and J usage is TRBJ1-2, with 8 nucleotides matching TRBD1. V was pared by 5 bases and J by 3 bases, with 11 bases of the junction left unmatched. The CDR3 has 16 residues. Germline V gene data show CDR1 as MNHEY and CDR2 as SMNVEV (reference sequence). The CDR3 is CASSPRQGNRDYGYTF. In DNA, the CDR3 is TGTGCCAGCAGTCCGAGACAGGGGAACAGGGACTATGGCTACACCTTC.

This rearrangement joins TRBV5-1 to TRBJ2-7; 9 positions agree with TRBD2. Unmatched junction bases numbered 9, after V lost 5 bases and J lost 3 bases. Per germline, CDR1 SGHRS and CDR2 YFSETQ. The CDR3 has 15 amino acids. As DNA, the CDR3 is TGCGCCAGCAGATTGACTAGCGGAGCAAGCTACGAGCAGTACTTC. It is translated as CASRLTSGASYEQYF.

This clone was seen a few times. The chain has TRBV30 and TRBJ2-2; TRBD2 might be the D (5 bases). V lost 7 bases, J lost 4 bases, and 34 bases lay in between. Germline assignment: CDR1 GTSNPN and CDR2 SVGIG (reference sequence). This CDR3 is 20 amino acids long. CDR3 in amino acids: CAYWFPSITEEGLGTGELFF. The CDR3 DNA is TGTGCCTATTGGTTCCCATCTATCACGGAGGAAGGGTTGGGCACCGGGGAGCTGTTTTTT.

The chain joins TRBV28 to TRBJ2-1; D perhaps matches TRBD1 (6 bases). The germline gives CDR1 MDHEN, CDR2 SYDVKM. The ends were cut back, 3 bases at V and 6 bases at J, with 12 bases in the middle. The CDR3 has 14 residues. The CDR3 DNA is TGTGCCAGCAGTTTTTCAGGGGCCCTCAATGAGCAGTTCTTC. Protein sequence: CASSFSGALNEQFF.

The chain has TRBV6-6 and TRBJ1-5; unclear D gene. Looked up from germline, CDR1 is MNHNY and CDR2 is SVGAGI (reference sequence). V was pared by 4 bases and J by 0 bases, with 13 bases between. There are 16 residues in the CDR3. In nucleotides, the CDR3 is TGTGCCAGCAGTTCTCCGCAACAGTATAGCAATCAGCCCCAGCATTTT. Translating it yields CASSSPQQYSNQPQHF.

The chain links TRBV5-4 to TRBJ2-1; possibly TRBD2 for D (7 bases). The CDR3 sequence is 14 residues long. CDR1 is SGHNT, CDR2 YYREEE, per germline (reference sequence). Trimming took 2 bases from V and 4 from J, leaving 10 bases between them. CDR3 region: CASSFGGAYNEQFF. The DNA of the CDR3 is TGTGCCAGCAGCTTTGGGGGGGCATACAATGAGCAGTTCTTC.

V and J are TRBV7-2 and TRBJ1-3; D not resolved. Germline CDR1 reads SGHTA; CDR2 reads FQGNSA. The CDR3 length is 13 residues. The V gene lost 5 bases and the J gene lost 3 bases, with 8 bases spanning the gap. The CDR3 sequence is CASSESIGNTIYF. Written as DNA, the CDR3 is TGTGCCAGCAGCGAGAGTATTGGAAACACCATATATTTT.

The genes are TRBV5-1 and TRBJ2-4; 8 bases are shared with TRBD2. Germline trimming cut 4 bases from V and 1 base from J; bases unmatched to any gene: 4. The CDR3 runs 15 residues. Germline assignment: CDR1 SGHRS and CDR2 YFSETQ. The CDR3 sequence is CASSPERGAKNIQYF. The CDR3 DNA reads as TGCGCCAGCAGCCCGGAGCGGGGGGCCAAAAACATTCAGTACTTC.

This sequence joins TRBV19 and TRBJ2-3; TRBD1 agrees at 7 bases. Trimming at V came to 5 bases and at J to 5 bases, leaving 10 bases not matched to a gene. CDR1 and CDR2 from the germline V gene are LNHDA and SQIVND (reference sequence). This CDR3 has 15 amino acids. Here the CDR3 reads CASSPPGTAGDTQYF. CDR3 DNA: TGTGCCAGTAGTCCGCCCGGGACAGCTGGAGATACGCAGTATTTT.

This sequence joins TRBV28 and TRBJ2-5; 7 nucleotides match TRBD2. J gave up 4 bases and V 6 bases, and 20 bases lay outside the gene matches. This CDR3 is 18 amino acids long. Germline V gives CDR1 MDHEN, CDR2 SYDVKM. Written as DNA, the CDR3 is TGTGCCAGCAGAAATTCACGTGGGGGACTATTACCCGGAGAGACCCAGTACTTC. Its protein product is CASRNSRGGLLPGETQYF.

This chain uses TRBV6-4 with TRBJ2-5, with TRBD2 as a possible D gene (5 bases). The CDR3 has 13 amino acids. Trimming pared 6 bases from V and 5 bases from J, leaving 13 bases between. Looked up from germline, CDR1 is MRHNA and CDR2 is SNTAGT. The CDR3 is CASSYVSGETQYF. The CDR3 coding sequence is TGTGCCAGCAGCTACGTGTCGGGGGAGACCCAGTACTTC.

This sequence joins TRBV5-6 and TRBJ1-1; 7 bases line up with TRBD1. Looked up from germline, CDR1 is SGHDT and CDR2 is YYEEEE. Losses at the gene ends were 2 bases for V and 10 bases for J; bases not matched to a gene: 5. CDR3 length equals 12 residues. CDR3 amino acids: CASSLDRVGAFF. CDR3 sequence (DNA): TGTGCCAGCAGCTTAGACAGGGTTGGAGCTTTCTTT. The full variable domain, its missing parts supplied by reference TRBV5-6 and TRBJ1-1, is DAGVTQSPTHLIKTRGQQVTLRCSPKSGHDTVSWYQQALGQGPQFIFQYYEEEERQRGNFPDRFSGHQFPNYSSELNVNALLLGDSALYLCASSLDRVGAFFGQGTRLTVV.

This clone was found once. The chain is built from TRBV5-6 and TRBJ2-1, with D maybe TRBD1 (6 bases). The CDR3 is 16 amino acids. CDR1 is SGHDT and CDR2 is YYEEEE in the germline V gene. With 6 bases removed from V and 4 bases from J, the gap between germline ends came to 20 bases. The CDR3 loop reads CASNRRGQNLYNEQFF. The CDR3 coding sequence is TGTGCCAGCAACCGCAGGGGCCAAAATTTATACAATGAGCAGTTCTTC.

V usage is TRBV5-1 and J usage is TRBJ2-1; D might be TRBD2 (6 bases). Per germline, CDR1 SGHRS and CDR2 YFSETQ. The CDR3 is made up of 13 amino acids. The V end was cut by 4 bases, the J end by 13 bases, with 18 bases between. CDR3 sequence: CASSLTIRGGQFF. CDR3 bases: TGCGCCAGCAGCCTCACTATCCGGGGAGGACAGTTCTTC.

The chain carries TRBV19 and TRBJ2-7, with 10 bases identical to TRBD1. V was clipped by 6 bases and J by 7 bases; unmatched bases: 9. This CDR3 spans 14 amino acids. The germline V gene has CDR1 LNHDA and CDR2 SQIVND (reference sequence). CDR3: CASSPTGGEGEQYF. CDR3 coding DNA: TGTGCCAGTAGCCCGACAGGGGGCGAGGGGGAGCAGTACTTC. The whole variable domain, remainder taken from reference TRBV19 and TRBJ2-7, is DGGITQSPKYLFRKEGQNVTLSCEQNLNHDAMYWYRQDPGQGLRLIYYSQIVNDFQKGDIAEGYSVSREKKESFPLTVTSAQKNPTAFYLCASSPTGGEGEQYFGPGTRLTVT.

The CDR3 loop is CATSSLDGGANYGYTF. CDR3 sequence (DNA): TGTGCCACCAGCAGCCTCGATGGAGGGGCTAACTATGGCTACACCTTC. The chain has TRBV15 and TRBJ1-2; D might be TRBD1 (5 bases). Trimming left V 3 bases short and J 0 bases short, with 14 bases between. Looked up from germline, CDR1 is LNHNV and CDR2 is YYDKDF (reference sequence). This CDR3 region has 16 residues.

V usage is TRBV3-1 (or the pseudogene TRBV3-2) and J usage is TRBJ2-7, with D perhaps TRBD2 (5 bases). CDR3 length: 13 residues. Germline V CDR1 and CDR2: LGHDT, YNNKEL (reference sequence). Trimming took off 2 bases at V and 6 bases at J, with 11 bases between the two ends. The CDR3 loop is CASSQRLAGEQYF. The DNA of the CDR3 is TGTGCCAGCAGCCAACGTCTAGCCGGCGAGCAGTACTTC.

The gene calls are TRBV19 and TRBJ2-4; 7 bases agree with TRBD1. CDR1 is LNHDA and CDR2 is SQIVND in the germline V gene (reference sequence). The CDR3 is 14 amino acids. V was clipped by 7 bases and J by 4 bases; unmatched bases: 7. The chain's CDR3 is CASNGRGLKNIQYF. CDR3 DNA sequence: TGTGCCAGTAATGGCAGGGGGTTAAAAAACATTCAGTACTTC. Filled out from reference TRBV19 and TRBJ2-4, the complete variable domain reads DGGITQSPKYLFRKEGQNVTLSCEQNLNHDAMYWYRQDPGQGLRLIYYSQIVNDFQKGDIAEGYSVSREKKESFPLTVTSAQKNPTAFYLCASNGRGLKNIQYFGAGTRLSVL.